The rows below give T cell receptor beta chains drawn from one sample of a study of T cell responses to AZD1222 COVID-19 vaccine. Some clones are missing from TCRdb's copy, which holds only in-frame ones; the method was immunoSEQ multiplex PCR. Seen here are 100,000 to 150,000 clones, roughly 90% observed once, and the top ten hold under 2%. Sequenced here: peripheral blood, sampled on day 0 of AZD1222 vaccination. These receptors were taken from an adult in good health. Both conserved end residues are part of each CDR3. Not all rows give a size; the values are once, few, many and, for expanded clones, a class.

j_gene: TRBJ2-7; abundance: .; v_gene: TRBV6-4; CDR3aa: CASSGTRNLYEQYF
j_gene: TRBJ2-3; abundance: .; v_gene: TRBV28; CDR3aa: CASRGGSLDTQYF
j_gene: TRBJ2-7; abundance: .; v_gene: TRBV6-2/TRBV6-3; CDR3aa: CASSYSPNEQYF
j_gene: TRBJ2-2; abundance: .; v_gene: TRBV5-1; CDR3aa: CASSFWQGADTGELFF
j_gene: TRBJ2-3; abundance: .; v_gene: TRBV7-3; CDR3aa: CASAAAYTDTQYF
j_gene: TRBJ2-1; abundance: .; v_gene: TRBV5-1; CDR3aa: CASSLVRGSTYNEQFF
j_gene: TRBJ1-4; abundance: .; v_gene: TRBV15; CDR3aa: CATSRELTGDEKLFF
j_gene: TRBJ2-3; abundance: few; v_gene: TRBV12-3/TRBV12-4; CDR3aa: CASSLSSGTHF
j_gene: TRBJ1-2; abundance: .; v_gene: TRBV29-1; CDR3aa: CSVEEAPGTANYGYTF
j_gene: TRBJ1-4; abundance: .; v_gene: TRBV7-9; CDR3aa: CASSQGQAAEKLFF
j_gene: TRBJ1-5; abundance: .; v_gene: TRBV7-2; CDR3aa: CASSLGDSNQPQHF
j_gene: TRBJ1-1; abundance: .; v_gene: TRBV9; CDR3aa: CASSVAPRGSNTEAFF
j_gene: TRBJ1-3; abundance: .; v_gene: TRBV27; CDR3aa: CASPQGPWVSGNTIYF
j_gene: TRBJ2-1; abundance: .; v_gene: TRBV4-3; CDR3aa: CASSQVLGGNEQFF
j_gene: TRBJ1-2; abundance: .; v_gene: TRBV7-3; CDR3aa: CASSSSGEQGYTF
j_gene: TRBJ1-6; abundance: .; v_gene: TRBV6-2/TRBV6-3; CDR3aa: CASSLDPRQTREQGLRRYSPLHF
j_gene: TRBJ1-6; abundance: once; v_gene: TRBV11-2; CDR3aa: CASSPRTNNNSPLHF
j_gene: TRBJ1-1; abundance: .; v_gene: TRBV5-1; CDR3aa: CASSTGSTVNTEAFF
j_gene: TRBJ1-3; abundance: .; v_gene: TRBV4-1; CDR3aa: CASSPDGARNTIYF
j_gene: TRBJ1-2; abundance: .; v_gene: TRBV3-1/TRBV3-2; CDR3aa: CASSGPAGSGYTF
j_gene: TRBJ2-2; abundance: few; v_gene: TRBV19; CDR3aa: CASSIGRLAGLTGELFF
j_gene: TRBJ1-2; abundance: .; v_gene: TRBV3-1/TRBV3-2; CDR3aa: CASSQGGQVNGYTF
j_gene: TRBJ1-1; abundance: .; v_gene: TRBV6-5; CDR3aa: CASTGVENTEAFF
j_gene: TRBJ2-6; abundance: .; v_gene: TRBV5-8; CDR3aa: CASLNLLSLRDGANVLTF
j_gene: TRBJ1-1; abundance: .; v_gene: TRBV3-1/TRBV3-2; CDR3aa: CASSYAPGTGGGAFF
j_gene: TRBJ1-2; abundance: .; v_gene: TRBV6-2/TRBV6-3; CDR3aa: CASSRTEYGYTF
j_gene: TRBJ1-2; abundance: .; v_gene: TRBV3-1/TRBV3-2; CDR3aa: CASSLDRMNYGYTF
j_gene: TRBJ1-2; abundance: .; v_gene: TRBV18; CDR3aa: CATSADYGYTF
j_gene: TRBJ1-1; abundance: .; v_gene: TRBV6-6; CDR3aa: CASSYSSRGNTEAFF
j_gene: TRBJ1-1; abundance: .; v_gene: TRBV5-1; CDR3aa: CASSWTGGVTGNTEAFF
j_gene: TRBJ1-6; abundance: .; v_gene: TRBV6-1; CDR3aa: CASSEAGTSYNSPLHF
j_gene: TRBJ2-3; abundance: .; v_gene: TRBV6-7; CDR3aa: CASSGLVHFTPDTQYF
j_gene: TRBJ2-1; abundance: .; v_gene: TRBV6-2/TRBV6-3; CDR3aa: CASSAPGQGVVSYNEQFF
j_gene: TRBJ2-7; abundance: .; v_gene: TRBV5-1; CDR3aa: CASSPWESEQYF
j_gene: TRBJ1-1; abundance: .; v_gene: TRBV19; CDR3aa: CAASYGPRAEAFF
j_gene: TRBJ1-3; abundance: .; v_gene: TRBV5-1; CDR3aa: CASSLEPGLGNTIYF
j_gene: TRBJ2-3; abundance: once; v_gene: TRBV6-2/TRBV6-3; CDR3aa: CASSIQGTDTQYF
j_gene: TRBJ1-6; abundance: .; v_gene: TRBV5-6; CDR3aa: CASSSARGDSPLHF
j_gene: TRBJ1-2; abundance: .; v_gene: TRBV5-1; CDR3aa: CASSPGGNYGYTF
j_gene: TRBJ2-3; abundance: .; v_gene: TRBV9; CDR3aa: CASSDGTSGAPTDTQYF
j_gene: TRBJ2-7; abundance: .; v_gene: TRBV13; CDR3aa: CASSLRVSRGSGTYEQYF
j_gene: TRBJ2-1; abundance: few; v_gene: TRBV11-1; CDR3aa: CASSLQRDIEQFF
j_gene: TRBJ2-5; abundance: .; v_gene: TRBV4-1; CDR3aa: CASSQERSSGGIQETQYF
j_gene: TRBJ2-3; abundance: .; v_gene: TRBV6-2/TRBV6-3; CDR3aa: CASSYRGLAGIRDTQYF
j_gene: TRBJ1-4; abundance: .; v_gene: TRBV4-1; CDR3aa: CASSQTPPGGLEKLFF
j_gene: TRBJ1-6; abundance: .; v_gene: TRBV2; CDR3aa: CASSVGIGSYNSPLHF
j_gene: TRBJ1-5; abundance: .; v_gene: TRBV7-2; CDR3aa: CASRKTGIGNQPQHF
j_gene: TRBJ1-2; abundance: .; v_gene: TRBV24-1; CDR3aa: CATSDPLYSYGYTF
j_gene: TRBJ2-3; abundance: .; v_gene: TRBV7-6; CDR3aa: CASSHGSGRDTQYF
j_gene: TRBJ2-1; abundance: .; v_gene: TRBV18; CDR3aa: CASSPVAGAHNEQFF
j_gene: TRBJ1-2; abundance: .; v_gene: TRBV6-2/TRBV6-3; CDR3aa: CASSYRRRGTKHYGYTF
j_gene: TRBJ1-5; abundance: .; v_gene: TRBV6-5; CDR3aa: CASRSNFNNQPQHF
j_gene: TRBJ2-5; abundance: .; v_gene: TRBV19; CDR3aa: CASSPGDQETQYF
j_gene: TRBJ2-7; abundance: .; v_gene: TRBV4-3; CDR3aa: CASSQDGGRAYF
j_gene: TRBJ1-2; abundance: .; v_gene: TRBV28; CDR3aa: CASSGPAPNYGYTF
j_gene: TRBJ2-7; abundance: .; v_gene: TRBV7-9; CDR3aa: CASSRSPPEQYF